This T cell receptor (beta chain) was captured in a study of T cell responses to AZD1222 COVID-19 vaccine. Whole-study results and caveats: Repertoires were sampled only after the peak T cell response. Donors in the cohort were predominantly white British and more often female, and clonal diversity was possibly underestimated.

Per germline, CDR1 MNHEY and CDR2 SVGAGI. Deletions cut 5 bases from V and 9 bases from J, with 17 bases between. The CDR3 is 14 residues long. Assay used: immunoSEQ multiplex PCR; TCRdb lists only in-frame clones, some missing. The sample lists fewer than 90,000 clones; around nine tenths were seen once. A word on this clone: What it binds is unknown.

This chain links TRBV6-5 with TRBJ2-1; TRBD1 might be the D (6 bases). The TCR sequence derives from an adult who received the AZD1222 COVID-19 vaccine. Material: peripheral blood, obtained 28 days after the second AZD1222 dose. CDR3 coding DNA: TGTGCCAGCAGTCACCCGGGCCGCAGGGGTGAGCAGTTCTTC. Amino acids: CASSHPGRRGEQFF.